The table lists the clone carrying this T cell receptor (beta chain) with many counts. The data stem from a study of Graves' ophthalmopathy and Graves' hyperthyroidism. Across the study: Before any treatment, peripheral blood was taken at the initial diagnosis.

This CDR3 is 17 amino acids long. Germline CDR1 and CDR2: SGHTA and FQGNSA. Trimming cost V 5 bases and J 0 bases, with 14 bases left between them. RNA transcripts were the template, and TCR beta CDR3 regions were amplified from them. After a first-round RT-PCR with HTBI primers, a second-round multiplex PCR was run. MiXCR was run by TCRdb on the multiplex PCR reads, yielding one entry per CDR3 protein. The sample yields approximately 41,000 distinct CDR3 sequences, about 50% seen once. Ophthalmopathy was moderately-to-severely active, CAS at least 3, NOSPECS at least 4, lasting under 3 months. The genes are TRBV7-2 and TRBJ2-6, with TRBD1 as a possible D gene (6 bases). The sequence was collected from an adult man with Graves' ophthalmopathy. The sequenced sample consisted of peripheral blood. Written as DNA, the CDR3 is TGTGCCAGCAGCCCCCGACAGGCGAGCTCTGGGGCCAACGTCCTGACTTTC. Its translation: CASSPRQASSGANVLTF. The whole variable domain, filled in from reference TRBV7-2 and TRBJ2-6, reads GAGVSQSPSNKVTEKGKDVELRCDPISGHTALYWYRQSLGQGLEFLIYFQGNSAPDKSGLPSDRFSAERTGGSVSTLTIQRTQQEDSAVYLCASSPRQASSGANVLTFGAGSRLTVL.